This T cell receptor beta chain was recorded in a study of Ad26.COV2.S vaccination and SARS-CoV-2 variants (dated by TCRdb to the early 2020s). Regarding the research as a whole: Vaccine-arm donors were drawn from COV1001, a multicentre, randomized, double-blind, placebo-controlled phase I-IIa trial of Ad26.COV2.S in healthy adults. TCRbeta repertoire sequencing was used to assess the specificity and breadth of SARS-CoV-2-reactive T cell receptors after Ad26.COV2.S vaccination. Investigators did not know the trial group allocation while performing experiments and assessing outcomes. Trial participants were randomized into five groups of five: low-dose or high-dose Ad26.COV2.S given once or twice, or placebo on both occasions. Dosing of Ad26.COV2.S was intramuscular, at either 5x10^10 or 1x10^11 viral particles, delivered as one shot or as two shots spaced 56 days apart. A total of approximately 30 samples were included in the TCR-sequenced set, comprising some 20 Ad26.COV2.S vaccine recipients, 5 placebo recipients and 8 SARS-CoV-2 convalescent individuals.

The immunoSEQ Assay was the method used to sequence TCRbeta CDR3 regions. After extraction, genomic DNA underwent amplification by bias-controlled multiplex PCR, followed by high-throughput sequencing. In the paper's pipeline: To quantify the absolute abundance of each unique TCRbeta CDR3 region, sequences were collapsed and filtered. T cell fraction was estimated by normalization of TCRbeta template counts to usable DNA, with usable DNA being measured through amplification of reference genes present in all nucleated cells. Repertoire TCRs were annotated as SARS-CoV-2-specific by exact matching of V gene, CDR3 amino acid sequence and J gene to a known reactive TCR set. The reference SARS-CoV-2 TCR set was obtained from MIRA and was filtered for enrichment in COVID-19-positive ImmuneCODE repertoires, whereby public or cross-reactive TCRs were removed. Drawing on the MIRA antigens, annotated TCRs were analysed further at the level of specific ORF or position within ORF. Depth was the summed frequency of annotated unique rearrangements, while breadth was defined as annotated unique rearrangements over total unique productive rearrangements. Two-sided Wilcoxon rank-sum tests were applied when comparing TCR breadth between groups. This immuneACCESS table, as held by TCRdb, lists in-frame sequences with V and J called but not all clones. Of the missing ones, under half trace to an unresolved V gene in checked studies; the others have no known cause. V and J calls plus clone size are reproduced from that table; the DNA served to infer D and trimming. For this sample there are about 350,000 clones; approximately 90% appear just once. The ten biggest clones cover about 4.6% of the sample.

This specimen's treatment or condition label, per the study, means: around 19 received Ad26.COV2.S at low or high dose, single or two shots; five or six received placebo; per-sample allocation not given. Repertoires of vaccine and placebo recipients were sequenced from samples collected on day 63 after the first injection. Between 29 July and 7 August 2020, Cohort 1b enrolled around 24 adults aged 18-55 years at one site in Boston, USA. Ad26.COV2.S was a replication-incompetent adenovirus type 26 vector that expressed a prefusion-stabilized SARS-CoV-2 spike protein derived from the original Wuhan strain. The study at large found these results: The authors noted that total T cell responses may have been underestimated by the TCR breadth and depth analyses. After vaccination, substantial breadth of spike-specific CD8+ and CD4+ T cell responses was reported. Compared with placebo recipients, Ad26.COV2.S recipients showed higher spike-specific TCR breadth (P = 0.0014). Comparable non-spike TCR breadth was observed between vaccine and placebo recipients, consistent with only spike being contained in the vaccine. Comparing responses between vaccine doses or regimens was not something the study was powered to do.

CDR1 and CDR2 (SGHNT, YENEEA) derive from the germline V gene. Trimming costs V 1 base and J 0 bases, and their ends lie 10 bases apart. The CDR3 numbers 16 residues from cysteine through phenylalanine. Only CDR3 DNA is held: 48 bases, read in frame from base 1. Turning to this clone: What this receptor recognizes is not known. Base qualities are not at hand, and no much larger clone is one base apart.

The receptor's source is a person aged 18-60 years who received the Ad26.COV2.S COVID-19 vaccine or a placebo. This specimen was peripheral blood, taken in a trial of Ad26.COV2.S vaccine versus placebo. The rearranged segments are TRBV11-3 and TRBJ2-1; a tentative D call is TRBD1 (6 bases match). The DNA is as follows: TGTGCCAGCAGCTTAGGGACAGTAAGCTCCTACAATGAGCAGTTCTTC. The translation is CASSLGTVSSYNEQFF.